This T cell receptor beta chain derives from a study of glioma-infiltrating T cells. TCR alpha and beta CDR3 regions were amplified from RNA using iRepertoire nested multiplex PCR. Via MiXCR, TCRdb re-called the multiplex PCR reads, giving one row per CDR3 protein. The table has approximately 140,000 distinct CDR3 sequences, 24% seen once; the top ten hold 25% to 30%. This clonotype came up many times. Sequencing used glioma tissue, nonneoplastic brain tissue, or PBMCs (not recorded which). This clonotype was obtained from a human donor with low-grade glioma or glioblastoma, undergoing nonglioma brain surgery, or in good health (not recorded which).

The DNA of the CDR3 is TGTGCCAGCGCAAATCTGTCCGTTTATCAGCCCCAGCATTTT. Protein product: CASANLSVYQPQHF. This chain connects TRBV27 to TRBJ1-5; D ambiguous. Germline-derived CDR1 and CDR2 are MNHEY and SMNVEV (reference sequence). The CDR3 is 14 amino acids. Trimming took off 8 bases at V and 5 bases at J, with 16 bases between the two ends.